This TCR beta chain is from a study of shared clonotypes between healthy human individuals. Study summary: The composition of the donors was a couple of women and a few men aged 18 to 49.

CDR3 length equals 14 residues. CDR1 is MNHEY, CDR2 SVGAGI, per germline. The ends were cut back, 6 bases at V and 3 bases at J, with 13 bases in the middle. Over several immunoSEQ plates, each subset's genomic DNA was distributed in even portions. In the original workflow: ImmunoSEQ yielded junction-only sequences lacking quality scores, so filtering differed. Here immunoSEQ multiplex PCR was the method, and the copy in TCRdb shows in-frame clones only, minus some. V and J calls and clone size are copied from that table; D and trimming were computed from the DNA. The data show under 600,000 clones, with around three quarters seen just once and about 12% held by the top ten. Donors had no recently reported acute infections or vaccinations and were HIV-negative.

Material: PBMCs. The sequence was obtained from a woman in her forties in good health. Some clones in this sample may be carry-over from other donors' samples. The chain carries TRBV6-5 and TRBJ2-3; D possibly matches TRBD1 or TRBD2 (6 bases each). CDR3 protein: CASSQGGSTDTQYF. CDR3 coding DNA: TGTGCCAGCAGCCAAGGGGGGAGTACAGATACGCAGTATTTT.